These T cell receptor beta chains were read from a single sample in a study of identifying expanded T cells in peripheral blood. Generated by immunoSEQ multiplex PCR, the TCRdb table keeps only in-frame clones and is missing some. The sample gives tens of thousands of clones, more than 75% of which show up once; about 20% is in the top ten. The sample taken for sequencing was blood. These receptors all come from a person aged 18 to 75 in good health. Each CDR3 is given with its conserved first and last residue. A D gene is named only where the DNA matches it firmly. Only some rows state a clone size, as once, few, many or a class for expanded clones.

CDR3 protein,CDR3 DNA,D gene,J gene,V gene,clone size
CASSAPRDRITPDGYTF,TGTGCCAGCAGCGCCCCCCGGGACAGGATCACTCCAGATGGCTACACCTTC,TRBD1,TRBJ1-2,TRBV9,.
CASSQVGLAGTDTQYF,TGTGCCAGCAGCCAAGTCGGATTAGCGGGTACAGATACGCAGTATTTT,TRBD2,TRBJ2-3,TRBV4-2,.
CASSLVRGSYEQYF,TGTGCCAGCAGCTTAGTTCGGGGCTCCTACGAGCAGTACTTC,.,TRBJ2-7,TRBV7-2,once
CASSHFGPGRNEQYF,TGTGCCAGCAGCCATTTTGGCCCCGGTAGGAACGAGCAGTACTTC,.,TRBJ2-7,TRBV7-9,.
CASSGTGNGYTF,TGTGCCAGCAGTGGGACAGGGAATGGCTACACCTTC,TRBD1,TRBJ1-2,TRBV27,few
CASSFNTGELFF,TGTGCCAGCAGCTTTAACACCGGGGAGCTGTTTTTT,.,TRBJ2-2,TRBV7-2,.
CASSLKGTPLHF,TGCGCCAGCAGCTTAAAGGGGACACCCCTCCACTTT,.,TRBJ1-6,TRBV4-3,.
CASSLNQGGLTGELFF,TGTGCCAGCAGCTTAAACCAGGGGGGATTAACCGGGGAGCTGTTTTTT,.,TRBJ2-2,TRBV7-2,few
CASSSTGGASETQYF,TGTGCCAGCAGTTCAACAGGGGGCGCTTCCGAGACCCAGTACTTC,TRBD1,TRBJ2-5,TRBV28,.
CASSPRRGWLETQYF,TGTGCCAGCAGCCCTAGGAGGGGATGGCTCGAGACCCAGTACTTC,.,TRBJ2-5,TRBV7-8,.
CASSFETGRVNEQFF,TGTGCCAGCAGCTTTGAGACAGGGCGGGTGAATGAGCAGTTCTTC,TRBD1,TRBJ2-1,TRBV5-5,.
CASSDRGLKTQYF,TGTGCCAGCAGTGACAGGGGGCTGAAGACCCAGTACTTC,TRBD1,TRBJ2-5,TRBV6-1,.
CASSLGTLSNQPQHF,TGTGCCAGCAGCTTAGGGACTCTTAGCAATCAGCCCCAGCATTTT,.,TRBJ1-5,TRBV7-9,.
CASAPEGWGEQFF,TGTGCCAGCGCGCCGGAGGGGTGGGGTGAGCAGTTCTTC,.,TRBJ2-1,TRBV7-2,.
CASRDSSNEKLFF,TGTGCCAGTAGGGACAGCAGTAATGAAAAACTGTTTTTT,.,TRBJ1-4,TRBV19,once
CASSLFAGGSTDTQYF,TGTGCCAGCAGCTTATTCGCGGGGGGCTCGACAGATACGCAGTATTTT,TRBD2,TRBJ2-3,TRBV7-2,.
CASSLGRTDNEKLFF,TGTGCCAGCAGCCTCGGACGGACCGATAATGAAAAACTGTTTTTT,.,TRBJ1-4,TRBV5-8,.
CASTLTGGDGNTIYF,TGTGCCAGCACCCTAACGGGGGGGGACGGAAACACCATATATTTT,.,TRBJ1-3,TRBV7-9,.
CASSIGWGYTF,TGTGCCAGCAGCATAGGTTGGGGCTACACCTTC,.,TRBJ1-2,TRBV28,.
CASSLFWTANQPQHF,TGTGCCAGCAGTTTATTCTGGACAGCTAATCAGCCCCAGCATTTT,.,TRBJ1-5,TRBV27,.
CASSIGQRNTEAFF,TGTGCCAGTAGTATCGGACAGAGAAACACTGAAGCTTTCTTT,.,TRBJ1-1,TRBV19,.
CASSQEGSGGYNEQFF,TGTGCCAGCAGCCAAGAGGGCAGCGGGGGGTACAATGAGCAGTTCTTC,TRBD2,TRBJ2-1,TRBV4-2,.
CASSLHEGARYEQYF,TGTGCCAGCAGCTTACACGAGGGGGCGCGGTACGAGCAGTACTTC,TRBD1,TRBJ2-7,TRBV11-1,.
CASSGRGTEAFF,TGTGCCAGCAGTGGTAGGGGAACTGAAGCTTTCTTT,.,TRBJ1-1,TRBV2,.
CASSHPRGGANTGELFF,TGCGCCAGCAGCCACCCTCGGGGCGGCGCGAACACCGGGGAGCTGTTTTTT,.,TRBJ2-2,TRBV4-3,.
CASSLDRGVNTEAFF,TGTGCCAGCAGTTTAGACAGGGGAGTGAACACTGAAGCTTTCTTT,TRBD1,TRBJ1-1,TRBV5-4,.
CASSPRDKANEKLFF,TGTGCCAGCAGTCCACGGGACAAGGCCAATGAAAAACTGTTTTTT,.,TRBJ1-4,TRBV2,.
CASSPGQGAFYEQYF,TGCGCCAGCAGCCCGGGACAGGGGGCTTTCTACGAGCAGTACTTC,TRBD1,TRBJ2-7,TRBV4-3,.
CASSQSPSGPDPYEQYF,TGCGCCAGCAGTCAATCCCCGTCGGGCCCCGATCCCTACGAGCAGTACTTC,.,TRBJ2-7,TRBV23-1,.
CASSEVSDTEAFF,TGTGCCAGCAGTGAAGTGTCGGACACCGAAGCTTTCTTT,.,TRBJ1-1,TRBV2,.
CASSWGMGQPQHF,TGTGCCAGTAGTTGGGGGATGGGCCAGCCCCAGCATTTT,.,TRBJ1-5,TRBV19,.
CASSFGNRGYSYEQYF,TGTGCCAGCAGCTTCGGTAACAGGGGGTACTCCTACGAGCAGTACTTC,TRBD1,TRBJ2-7,TRBV7-8,.
CASSFYRVRGYTF,TGTGCCAGCAGTTTTTACAGGGTTCGTGGCTACACCTTC,.,TRBJ1-2,TRBV28,.
CASSQVQGLGGLNTEAFF,TGCGCCAGCAGCCAGGTACAGGGGTTGGGCGGCCTGAACACTGAAGCTTTCTTT,TRBD1,TRBJ1-1,TRBV4-3,.
CASGATGGRETQYF,TGTGCTAGTGGTGCCACAGGGGGCCGGGAGACCCAGTACTTC,TRBD1,TRBJ2-5,TRBV12-5,.
CASIRQGVGQPQHF,TGTGCCAGCATCAGACAGGGGGTCGGTCAGCCCCAGCATTTT,TRBD1,TRBJ1-5,TRBV19,few
CASYAFDSPLHF,TGTGCCAGCTACGCTTTCGATTCACCCCTCCACTTT,.,TRBJ1-6,TRBV6-6,many
CASSLGEYNEQFF,TGTGCCAGCAGCTTAGGGGAGTACAATGAGCAGTTCTTC,.,TRBJ2-1,TRBV7-2,.
CASSATTPLTAFF,TGTGCCAGCAGTGCCACGACCCCTCTGACAGCCTTCTTT,.,TRBJ1-1,TRBV28,.
CASSSLAGGPGDTQYF,TGTGCCAGCAGCTCCTTAGCGGGGGGCCCGGGAGATACGCAGTATTTT,TRBD2,TRBJ2-3,TRBV7-8,.
CASSLRDRGLDTQYF,TGTGCCAGCAGTTTACGGGACAGGGGGTTAGATACGCAGTATTTT,TRBD1,TRBJ2-3,TRBV27,once